Below are 27 T cell receptor beta chains sequenced from a single sample in a study of Ad26.COV2.S vaccination and SARS-CoV-2 variants. Treatment specified: about 20 received Ad26.COV2.S at low or high dose, single or two shots; roughly 5 received placebo; per-sample allocation not given. The samples were gathered on day 63 after the first injection of vaccine or placebo. Some clones are missing from TCRdb's copy, which holds only in-frame ones; the method was immunoSEQ multiplex PCR. The sample lists more than 350,000 clones, around 90% occurring once. The sample consisted of peripheral blood, taken in a trial of Ad26.COV2.S vaccine versus placebo. These receptors originate from a person between 18 and 60 years old who received the Ad26.COV2.S COVID-19 vaccine or a placebo.

The chain uses TRBV4-1 and TRBJ2-1, with D perhaps assigned TRBD1 or TRBD2 (6 bases each). Germline loops: CDR1 MGHRA, CDR2 YSYEKL. The V gene lost 0 bases and the J gene lost 3 bases, with 12 bases spanning the gap. The CDR3 has 16 amino acids. This CDR3 is CASSQDSGGFYNEQFF. Written as DNA, the CDR3 is TGCGCCAGCAGCCAAGATTCCGGGGGCTTCTACAATGAGCAGTTCTTC.

The CDR3 DNA reads as TGTGCCATCAGTGAGAGGCCAGGACTAGCTGTCGATGAGCAGTTCTTC. Its protein is CAISERPGLAVDEQFF. The V and J genes are TRBV10-3 and TRBJ2-1; TRBD2 matches 8 bases. This CDR3 spans 16 amino acids. Trimming removed 2 bases from V and 8 bases from J; junction bases left unmatched: 11. The germline V gene encodes CDR1 ENHRY and CDR2 SYGVKD.

The chain joins TRBV2 to TRBJ1-2; 7 nucleotides align to TRBD1. Unmatched junction bases numbered 1, after V lost 4 bases and J lost 2 bases. Germline V gives CDR1 SNHLY, CDR2 FYNNEI. This CDR3 contains 13 residues. As DNA, the CDR3 is TGTGCCAGCAGTGCGGACAGGAACTATGGCTACACCTTC. Amino acids: CASSADRNYGYTF.

As DNA, the CDR3 is TGTGCCAGCAGTGACCCCCAGGGTCAATCCCACGAGCAGTACTTC. Protein: CASSDPQGQSHEQYF. This sequence joins TRBV2 and TRBJ2-7; D may be TRBD1 (5 bases). Trimming took off 3 bases at V and 5 bases at J, with 17 bases between the two ends. The germline V gene encodes CDR1 SNHLY and CDR2 FYNNEI. The CDR3 is made up of 15 amino acids.

The V gene is TRBV5-4, the J gene TRBJ2-6; D ambiguous. CDR3 size: 16 residues. V was cut by 1 base and J by 1 base, with 9 bases left in between. The germline V gene has CDR1 SGHNT and CDR2 YYREEE (reference sequence). The CDR3 is CASSLKSSSGANVLTF. The CDR3 DNA reads TGTGCCAGCAGCTTGAAATCGAGTTCTGGGGCCAACGTCCTGACTTTC.

V is TRBV6-1 and J is TRBJ2-7; D is uncertain. From germline, CDR1 is MNHNS and CDR2 SASEGT. The CDR3 runs to 14 residues. Trimming took off 1 base at V and 3 bases at J, with 10 bases between the two ends. CDR3 protein: CASSEEPRHYEQYF. The CDR3 nucleotides are TGTGCCAGCAGTGAAGAGCCCCGACACTACGAGCAGTACTTC.

This chain's CDR3 is CASSSGQGANEQFF. Written as DNA, the CDR3 is TGTGCCAGCAGTTCAGGACAGGGGGCGAATGAGCAGTTCTTC. V gene TRBV6-5 combines with J gene TRBJ2-1, with 11 bases lining up with TRBD1. CDR1 is MNHEY and CDR2 is SVGAGI in the germline V gene. V gave up 4 bases and J gave up 7 bases; unmatched junction bases: 3. The CDR3 loop spans 14 amino acids.

Here the CDR3 DNA reads TGTGCCAGCAGTTACTCCGGACAAGTCTATGGCTACACCTTC. It is translated as CASSYSGQVYGYTF. The chain combines TRBV6-5 with TRBJ1-2, with TRBD1 as a possible D gene (5 bases). Trimming stripped 0 bases from V and 4 bases from J, with 9 bases between. Per germline, CDR1 MNHEY and CDR2 SVGAGI. The CDR3 loop spans 14 amino acids.

The chain combines TRBV2 with TRBJ2-7; D gene uncertain. The length of the CDR3 is 11 residues. Trimming left V 3 bases short and J 5 bases short, with 5 bases between. Germline CDR1 and CDR2: SNHLY and FYNNEI. CDR3 DNA sequence: TGTGCCAGCAGTGAGCGAAACGAGCAGTACTTC. It is translated as CASSERNEQYF.

The chain employs TRBV18 and TRBJ2-5, with D uncertain. The CDR3 spans 12 residues. V was clipped by 1 base and J by 4 bases, with 4 bases between them. Per the germline V gene, CDR1 is KGHSH and CDR2 is LQKENI. The CDR3 loop is CASSPLGETQYF. As DNA, the CDR3 is TGTGCCAGCTCACCACTCGGAGAGACCCAGTACTTC.

This chain joins TRBV6-2 or TRBV6-3 and TRBJ2-3; possibly TRBD2 for D (5 bases). Trimming removed 3 bases at V and 4 bases at J, with 14 bases between. CDR1 is MNHEY and CDR2 is SVGEGT in the germline V gene. This CDR3 has 15 residues. CDR3 residues: CASSYSGGAADTQYF. DNA of the CDR3: TGTGCCAGCAGTTATTCGGGCGGAGCGGCAGATACGCAGTATTTT.

The chain is built from TRBV15 and TRBJ2-1; D possibly corresponds to TRBD2 (5 bases). V gave up 0 bases and J gave up 4 bases, with 10 bases separating them. The CDR3 sequence is 15 residues long. Germline V gene sequence: CDR1 LNHNV, CDR2 YYDKDF (reference sequence). Written as DNA, the CDR3 is TGTGCCACCAGCAGAGATGGGAGCAATTACAATGAGCAGTTCTTC. It encodes CATSRDGSNYNEQFF.

The V call is TRBV30, the J call TRBJ1-2; D uncertain. This CDR3 is 14 amino acids long. V gave up 1 base and J gave up 0 bases, with 9 bases separating them. CDR1 is GTSNPN, CDR2 SVGIG, per germline (reference sequence). In DNA, the CDR3 is TGTGCCTGGAGTGACCCCCCAGCTAACTATGGCTACACCTTC. This translates into CAWSDPPANYGYTF.

This chain links TRBV27 with TRBJ1-5; D is undetermined. Germline-derived CDR1 and CDR2 are MNHEY and SMNVEV (reference sequence). The CDR3 is 16 residues long. V lost 8 bases, J lost 0 bases, and 17 bases lay in between. CDR3 nucleotides: TGTGCCAGCGGAATCCAAAGTTTCTATAGCAATCAGCCCCAGCATTTT. Encoded protein: CASGIQSFYSNQPQHF.

This sequence joins TRBV5-5 and TRBJ2-5; TRBD2 matches at 11 bases. The germline V gene encodes CDR1 SGHKS and CDR2 YYEKEE (reference sequence). The CDR3 extends over 19 amino acids. V was clipped by 1 base and J by 5 bases; unmatched bases: 16. The chain's CDR3 is CASSLTIASGRQPRETQYF. The CDR3, as DNA: TGTGCCAGCAGCTTGACCATCGCTAGCGGGAGGCAACCAAGGGAGACCCAGTACTTC.

The chain employs TRBV6-5 and TRBJ1-4; 7 positions agree with TRBD1. There are 14 residues in the CDR3. Germline V gene data show CDR1 as MNHEY and CDR2 as SVGAGI. Trimming removed 5 bases from V and 6 bases from J; junction bases left unmatched: 6. DNA for the CDR3: TGTGCCAGCAGTCGAATAGACAGGGATGAAAAACTGTTTTTT. Translating gives CASSRIDRDEKLFF.

This clone was observed a single time. The chain joins TRBV29-1 to TRBJ1-2; 8 nucleotides agree with TRBD1. The CDR3 has 18 amino acids. With V trimmed by 4 bases and J by 4 bases, 20 bases remained unmatched. Germline loops: CDR1 SQVTM, CDR2 ANQGSEA. This CDR3 reads CSVGRFGRGRSATYGYTF. CDR3 nucleotides: TGCAGCGTTGGTAGGTTCGGCAGGGGGCGCTCGGCCACCTATGGCTACACCTTC. The complete variable domain, with remaining parts taken from reference TRBV29-1 and TRBJ1-2, reads SAVISQKPSRDICQRGTSLTIQCQVDSQVTMMFWYRQQPGQSLTLIATANQGSEATYESGFVIDKFPISRPNLTFSTLTVSNMSPEDSSIYLCSVGRFGRGRSATYGYTFGSGTRLTVV.

V usage is TRBV5-8 and J usage is TRBJ2-7; 8 nucleotides align to TRBD1. The CDR3 totals 15 residues. Germline CDR1 and CDR2: SGHTS and YDEGEE. V trimming: 2 bases; J trimming: 3 bases; junction bases outside the gene matches: 7. In DNA, the CDR3 is TGTGCCAGCAGCTTTATCGGTGGACAGGGCTACGAGCAGTACTTC. Protein sequence: CASSFIGGQGYEQYF.

This clone showed up just a few times. The chain has TRBV20-1 and TRBJ2-1, with TRBD2 matching 9 bases. Germline lookup yields CDR1 DFQATT and CDR2 SNEGSKA (reference sequence). V dropped 3 bases and J dropped 4; count of bases not matched to a gene: 4. The CDR3 spans 14 residues. DNA of the CDR3: TGCAGTGCTAGTAGCGGGAGTGCTTACAATGAGCAGTTCTTC. Translated, it gives CSASSGSAYNEQFF.

The chain joins TRBV27 to TRBJ1-2; D possibly corresponds to TRBD1 (6 bases). V shed 11 bases and J shed 4 bases, with 17 bases lying between them. The length of the CDR3 is 13 residues. The germline CDR1 and CDR2 sequences are MNHEY and SMNVEV (reference sequence). The CDR3 here is CASKQRGLYGYTF. CDR3 bases: TGTGCCTCTAAGCAACGGGGGCTCTATGGCTACACCTTC.

The rearrangement uses TRBV4-3 and TRBJ2-1; weak D call: TRBD2 (6 bases). V was pared by 2 bases and J by 2 bases, with 16 bases between. Germline V gene data show CDR1 as LGHNA and CDR2 as YSLEER. This CDR3 contains 17 residues. CDR3 residues: CASSQFPPGGTYNEQFF. For the CDR3, the DNA is TGCGCCAGCAGCCAATTCCCCCCTGGCGGGACCTACAATGAGCAGTTCTTC.

The chain uses TRBV12-3 or TRBV12-4 and TRBJ2-7; D gene ambiguous. V was shortened by 3 bases and J by 0 bases, with 6 bases between the two germline ends. The CDR3 extends over 13 amino acids. CDR3 region: CASSFAVSYEQYF. CDR3 nucleotides: TGTGCCAGCAGTTTCGCGGTCTCCTACGAGCAGTACTTC.

This clone was observed a single time. This sequence joins TRBV7-8 and TRBJ2-7, with 7 nucleotides matching TRBD1. Germline V CDR1 and CDR2: SGHVS, FQNEAQ. The CDR3 sequence is 14 residues long. V shed 3 bases and J 5 bases; nucleotides not matched to a gene: 7. CDR3 DNA: TGTGCCAGCAGCTTGAACAGGGGCGAAAACGAGCAGTACTTC. This codes for CASSLNRGENEQYF.

The chain employs TRBV5-4 and TRBJ2-3; 9 positions agree with TRBD2. The germline V gene has CDR1 SGHNT and CDR2 YYREEE (reference sequence). This CDR3 has 17 residues. The trim removed 5 bases at V and 3 bases at J, leaving 13 bases unmatched. CDR3 amino acids: CASRPGGAGGRTDTQYF. CDR3 in DNA: TGTGCCAGCAGACCCGGTGGGGCGGGAGGGCGGACAGATACGCAGTATTTT. The full variable domain, rest sourced from reference TRBV5-4 and TRBJ2-3, is ETGVTQSPTHLIKTRGQQVTLRCSSQSGHNTVSWYQQALGQGPQFIFQYYREEENGRGNFPPRFSGLQFPNYSSELNVNALELDDSALYLCASRPGGAGGRTDTQYFGPGTRLTVL.

The J gene is TRBJ2-2, the V gene TRBV3-1 (or the pseudogene TRBV3-2); D is unresolved. Germline lookup yields CDR1 LGHDT and CDR2 YNNKEL (reference sequence). The CDR3 sequence is 15 residues long. Trimming cost V 3 bases and J 1 base, with 9 bases left between them. In nucleotides, the CDR3 is TGTGCCAGCAGCCAGTTATGGCGGAACACCGGGGAGCTGTTTTTT. This gives the protein CASSQLWRNTGELFF.

In this sample, this clone turned up a few times. The chain recombines TRBV18 with TRBJ1-4, with D maybe TRBD1 (5 bases). This CDR3 comprises 14 residues. The V and J ends lost 3 bases and 7 bases respectively, with 12 bases between them. Per the germline V gene, CDR1 is KGHSH and CDR2 is LQKENI. CDR3 sequence: CASSPRGSAEKLFF. CDR3 DNA: TGTGCCAGCTCACCGCGGGGGTCTGCTGAAAAACTGTTTTTT.

This chain links TRBV4-1 with TRBJ2-3; no clear D gene. The germline V gene encodes CDR1 MGHRA and CDR2 YSYEKL. The CDR3 contains 16 residues. V gave up 6 bases and J gave up 3 bases, with 19 bases separating them. CDR3 sequence: CASSLVLTTETDTQYF. CDR3 DNA: TGCGCCAGCAGTCTCGTCTTGACCACAGAGACAGATACGCAGTATTTT.